The rows below give T cell receptor beta chains drawn from one sample of a study of graft-versus-host responses after intestinal transplantation. Their recognized antigens are unknown. TCRdb keeps only in-frame clones here, not all; method: immunoSEQ multiplex PCR. The table includes about 28,000 clones, about 80% detected once. The sample consisted of unstimulated CD8+ T cells sorted from spleen or lymph node cells, taken before intestinal transplant. The receptors here all came from a human donor who received an intestinal transplant. Each CDR3 is given with its conserved first and last residue. D genes are given only for firm matches. The size of a clone is reported for some rows only, either as once, few or many, or as a class for expanded clones.

v_gene,d_gene,j_gene,abundance,CDR3nt,CDR3aa
TRBV7-9,-,TRBJ2-7,-,TGTGCCAGCAGCCTGACAGGAAACCCCTACGAGCAGTACTTC,CASSLTGNPYEQYF
TRBV4-1,TRBD2,TRBJ2-5,-,TGCGCCAGCAGCCAAGGGACTAGCGGGAGTTCCCAAGAGACCCAGTACTTC,CASSQGTSGSSQETQYF
TRBV7-9,-,TRBJ2-7,-,TGTGCCAGCAGCTCTATTTGGGGGGGGGCCTCCTACGAGCAGTACTTC,CASSSIWGGASYEQYF
TRBV5-4,-,TRBJ1-1,once,TGTGCCAGCAGAGGCGGCAGGGGCCTGGGGACTGAAGCTTTCTTT,CASRGGRGLGTEAFF
TRBV9,TRBD2,TRBJ2-2,-,TGTGCCAGCGGGTTGGCGGTGACTAGCGGGCAGAACACCGGGGAGCTGTTTTTT,CASGLAVTSGQNTGELFF
TRBV11-2,TRBD2,TRBJ2-1,-,TGTGCCAGCAGCCCCCGGCCCCTAGCGGAGACCTACAATGAGCAGTTCTTC,CASSPRPLAETYNEQFF
TRBV7-9,TRBD1,TRBJ2-1,-,TGTGCCAGCAGCTCATCAGGGGGTGCCAGGGGGCAGAATGAGCAGTTCTTC,CASSSSGGARGQNEQFF
TRBV6-5,TRBD2,TRBJ2-7,few,TGTGCCAGCAGTACCGGGACTAGCGGGAGTCCGCTATTCTTC,CASSTGTSGSPLFF
TRBV27,-,TRBJ1-2,once,TGTGCCAGCAGTGCCAAGGTCGGGTCGGACTATGGCTACACCTTC,CASSAKVGSDYGYTF
TRBV18,TRBD2,TRBJ2-3,-,TGTGCCAGCTCACCACTTTGGCCGGGACTAGCGGAGGGGGGCACAGATACGCAGTATTTT,CASSPLWPGLAEGGTDTQYF
TRBV7-9,TRBD1,TRBJ1-4,-,TGTGCCAGCAGCTTGGAACCGGGACAGGGCAATGAAAAACTGTTTTTT,CASSLEPGQGNEKLFF
TRBV28,-,TRBJ2-7,-,TGTGCCAGCAGCAAGGTTAGCGAGGCCTACGAGCAGTACTTC,CASSKVSEAYEQYF
TRBV7-3,-,TRBJ2-1,few,TGTGCCAGCAGCTTAATGCGGGGAGGAGCGAATGAGCAGTTCTTC,CASSLMRGGANEQFF
TRBV27,-,TRBJ2-7,few,TGTGCCAGCAGTTTGGCTCCGGGCTACGAGCAGTACTTC,CASSLAPGYEQYF
TRBV7-6,-,TRBJ2-2,-,TGTGCCAGCAGCCTTGCGGGGGCGCACACCGGGGAGCTGTTTTTT,CASSLAGAHTGELFF
TRBV28,-,TRBJ2-7,-,TGTGCCAGCAGTGCCCCAGACTACGAGCAGTACTTC,CASSAPDYEQYF
TRBV27,TRBD2,TRBJ2-2,-,TGTGCCAGCTCCCCTGGGCTAGCGGGTTTCTGGAGGGAGCTGTTTTTT,CASSPGLAGFWRELFF
TRBV5-3,-,TRBJ2-7,-,TGTGCCAGAACCCCCGAGGGCCGGACCTACGAGCAGTACTTC,CARTPEGRTYEQYF
TRBV6-5,TRBD1,TRBJ2-5,-,TGTGCCAGCAGTTATAACGAGGGGGCAGAGACCCAGTACTTC,CASSYNEGAETQYF
TRBV13,-,TRBJ2-1,-,TGTGCCAGCAGCTTAGGTGGAGAGTCCTACAATGAGCAGTTCTTC,CASSLGGESYNEQFF
TRBV2,TRBD1,TRBJ2-7,few,TGTGCCAGCAGGGACAGGGCCTACGAGCAGTACTTC,CASRDRAYEQYF
TRBV7-9,-,TRBJ1-2,-,TGTGCCAGCAGCTTAGCCCTACAGAGGGATAGTCATGGCTACACCTTC,CASSLALQRDSHGYTF
TRBV10-3,-,TRBJ1-3,once,TGTGCCATCAGTGAAGAGGACAGCTCTGGAAACACCATATATTTT,CAISEEDSSGNTIYF
TRBV7-9,TRBD2,TRBJ2-1,-,TGTGCCAGCAGCTTAGCGACTAGCGGGGGTTACAATGAGCAGTTCTTC,CASSLATSGGYNEQFF
TRBV28,-,TRBJ2-3,few,TGTGCCAGCAGTTGGGGGGGCCGCACAGATACGCAGTATTTT,CASSWGGRTDTQYF
TRBV30,TRBD1,TRBJ1-2,-,TGTGCCTGGAGGATGACAGGGTCCTATGGCTACACCTTC,CAWRMTGSYGYTF
TRBV9,-,TRBJ1-6,once,TGTGCCAGCAGCCCACGGGGAGAATATAATTCACCCCTCCACTTT,CASSPRGEYNSPLHF
TRBV7-6,-,TRBJ2-1,-,TGTGCCAGCAGCTTTCTCGGGATCTCCTACAATGAGCAGTTCTTC,CASSFLGISYNEQFF
TRBV10-3,-,TRBJ1-6,few,TGTGCCATCAAGGAGGGGAGGGGTGATTCACCCCTCCACTTT,CAIKEGRGDSPLHF
TRBV7-2,-,TRBJ2-7,-,TGTGCCAGCAGCTTTAACCCAGGCTACGAGCAGTACTTC,CASSFNPGYEQYF
TRBV6-5,-,TRBJ2-7,-,TGTGCCAGCAGTTACGGGCAGGGAACCTACGAGCAGTACTTC,CASSYGQGTYEQYF
TRBV19,-,TRBJ1-4,-,TGTGCCAGTAGTAACAGGGTTGCAACTAATGAAAAACTGTTTTTT,CASSNRVATNEKLFF
TRBV4-1,-,TRBJ1-1,-,TGCGCCAGCAGCCAAGAAAGCGACGTCGGGGAAGCTTTCTTT,CASSQESDVGEAFF
TRBV6-1,-,TRBJ2-1,-,TGTGCCAGCAGGAAAGGACTAAATGAGCAGTTCTTC,CASRKGLNEQFF
TRBV10-1,TRBD1,TRBJ2-1,once,TGCGCCAGCAGTGAACGGGACAGCCACTACAATGAGCAGTTCTTC,CASSERDSHYNEQFF
TRBV7-8,TRBD1,TRBJ2-1,-,TGTGCCAGCAAGAATGACAGGGACCGCGATGAGCAGTTCTTC,CASKNDRDRDEQFF
TRBV7-9,-,TRBJ2-1,-,TGTGCCAGCAGCTTCTCCAGGGCTCAGTTCTTC,CASSFSRAQFF
TRBV27,-,TRBJ1-6,-,TGTGCCAGCAGTTCAGGACAGAATTCACCCCTCCACTTT,CASSSGQNSPLHF
TRBV28,TRBD1,TRBJ1-6,-,TGTGCCAGCAGTTTAGTGGGACAGGGAAATTCACCCCTCCACTTT,CASSLVGQGNSPLHF
TRBV14,-,TRBJ2-3,-,TGTGCCAGCAGCTACCGTCGGGTCGGCACAGATACGCAGTATTTT,CASSYRRVGTDTQYF
TRBV2,-,TRBJ1-1,-,TGTGCCAGCAGTGAAGCGCCAGACACTGAAGCTTTCTTT,CASSEAPDTEAFF
TRBV19,TRBD2,TRBJ2-1,-,TGTGCCAGTAGTATCACCCGGGACTACCTCCGGGGTGAGCAGTTCTTC,CASSITRDYLRGEQFF
TRBV5-5,-,TRBJ1-2,once,TGTGCCAGCAGCTTGGTGGGGCTCAACTATGGCTACACCTTC,CASSLVGLNYGYTF
TRBV15,TRBD1,TRBJ2-3,-,TGTGCCACCAGCAGAGATGACCTCCGGGACAGGGGGGCAGATACGCAGTATTTT,CATSRDDLRDRGADTQYF
TRBV5-6,-,TRBJ2-5,-,TGTGCCAGCAGCTTGTTGCAGGGATTTGGAGAGACCCAGTACTTC,CASSLLQGFGETQYF
TRBV6-6,TRBD2,TRBJ2-7,-,TGTGCCAGCAGTGGCCTAGCGGGATTGGGGTACGAGCAGTACTTC,CASSGLAGLGYEQYF
TRBV7-8,TRBD2,TRBJ2-5,many,TGTGCCAGCAGCTTAGGGGGACTAGCGTTAATTCAAGAGACCCAGTACTTC,CASSLGGLALIQETQYF
TRBV4-1,-,TRBJ2-1,-,TGCGCCAGCAGCCAAGATGGAGGGGTCGAGCAGTTCTTC,CASSQDGGVEQFF
TRBV28,-,TRBJ2-5,-,TGTGCCAGCAGTTTAAGCCACGCAGGGTCTGGGGAGACCCAGTACTTC,CASSLSHAGSGETQYF
TRBV6-6,-,TRBJ1-3,-,TGTGCCAGCAGTTACGGAGGCCCCTCTGGAAACACCATATATTTT,CASSYGGPSGNTIYF
TRBV15,-,TRBJ2-2,-,TGTGCCACCAGCAGTGGCAGGTACACCGGGGAGCTGTTTTTT,CATSSGRYTGELFF
TRBV7-8,-,TRBJ2-7,-,TGTGCCAGCAGCTACTCGACAGGTGACTACGAGCAGTACTTC,CASSYSTGDYEQYF